Listed here are 3 T cell receptor beta chains from one sample, sequenced in a study of cytomegalovirus exposure and HLA in healthy donors. PCR employed 60 Vbeta and 13 Jbeta primers. Some clones are missing from TCRdb's copy, which holds only in-frame ones; the method was immunoSEQ multiplex PCR. The table shows roughly 130,000 clones, with 74% occurring only once. What was sequenced was PBMCs. These receptors were collected from a woman between 45 and 60 years old in good health and CMV-seropositive.

The chain is built from TRBV5-1 and TRBJ2-3; 7 bases agree with TRBD2. Trimming at V came to 4 bases and at J to 1 base, leaving 6 bases not matched to a gene. This CDR3 has 15 residues. Germline CDR1 and CDR2: SGHRS and YFSETQ. This CDR3 reads CASSPGRGGTDTQYF. The CDR3 nucleotides are TGCGCCAGCAGCCCCGGTCGGGGGGGCACAGATACGCAGTATTTT.

This clone was seen once. The CDR3 DNA reads TGTGCCAGCAGCTTGTGGGGACAGGAGCAGTTCTTC. Translating gives CASSLWGQEQFF. The gene calls are TRBV5-5 and TRBJ2-1; 7 positions agree with TRBD1. V was clipped by 1 base and J by 10 bases; unmatched bases: 2. Germline CDR1 SGHKS, CDR2 YYEKEE (reference sequence). The CDR3 spans 12 residues.

The V and J genes are TRBV6-1 and TRBJ1-1; 7 bases line up with TRBD1. J gave up 1 base and V 5 bases, and 1 base lay outside the gene matches. Germline V lookup: CDR1 MNHNS, CDR2 SASEGT. This CDR3 comprises 13 residues. The CDR3 region is CASSQGENTEAFF. Written as DNA, the CDR3 is TGTGCCAGCAGTCAGGGGGAGAACACTGAAGCTTTCTTT.